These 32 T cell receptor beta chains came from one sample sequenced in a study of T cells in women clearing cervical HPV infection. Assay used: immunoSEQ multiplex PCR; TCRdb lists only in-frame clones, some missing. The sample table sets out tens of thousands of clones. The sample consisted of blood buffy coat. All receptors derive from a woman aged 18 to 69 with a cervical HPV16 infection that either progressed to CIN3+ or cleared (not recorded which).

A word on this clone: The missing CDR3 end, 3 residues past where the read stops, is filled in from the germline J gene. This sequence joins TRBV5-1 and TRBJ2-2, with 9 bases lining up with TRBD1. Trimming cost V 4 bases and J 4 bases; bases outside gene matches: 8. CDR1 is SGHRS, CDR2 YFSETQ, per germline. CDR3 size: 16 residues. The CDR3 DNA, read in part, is TGCGCCAGCAGCCCAAAACAGGGGGCTCGCACCGGGGAG. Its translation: CASSPKQGARTGE. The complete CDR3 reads CASSPKQGARTGELFF.

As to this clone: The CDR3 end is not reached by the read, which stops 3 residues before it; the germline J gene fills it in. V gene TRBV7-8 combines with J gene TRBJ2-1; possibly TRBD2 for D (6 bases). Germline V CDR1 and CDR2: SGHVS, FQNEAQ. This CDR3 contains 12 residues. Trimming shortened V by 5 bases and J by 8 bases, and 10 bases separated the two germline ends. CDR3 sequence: CASSPGGYEQFF. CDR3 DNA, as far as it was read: TGTGCCAGCAGCCCTGGGGGGTATGAG. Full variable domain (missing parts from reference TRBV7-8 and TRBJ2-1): GAGVSQSPRYKVAKRGQDVALRCDPISGHVSLFWYQQALGQGPEFLTYFQNEAQLDKSGLPSDRFFAERPEGSVSTLKIQRTQQEDSAVYLCASSPGGYEQFFGPGTRLTVL.

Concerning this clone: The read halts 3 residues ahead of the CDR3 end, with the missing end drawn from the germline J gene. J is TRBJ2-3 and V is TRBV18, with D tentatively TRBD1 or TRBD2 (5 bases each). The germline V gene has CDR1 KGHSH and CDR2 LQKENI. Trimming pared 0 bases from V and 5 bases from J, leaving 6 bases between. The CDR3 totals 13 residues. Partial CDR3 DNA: TGTGCCAGCTCACCACCGAGGGGAGATACG. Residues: CASSPPRGDT. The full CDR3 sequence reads CASSPPRGDTQYF.

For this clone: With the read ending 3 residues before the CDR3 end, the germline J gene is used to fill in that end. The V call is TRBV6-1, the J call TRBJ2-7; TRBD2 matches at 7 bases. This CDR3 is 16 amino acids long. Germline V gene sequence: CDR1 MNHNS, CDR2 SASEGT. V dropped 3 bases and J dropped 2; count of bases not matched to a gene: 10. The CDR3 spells CASSDTGGMRPYEQYF. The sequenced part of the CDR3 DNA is TGTGCCAGCAGTGATACCGGGGGGATGAGACCCTACGAG.

The sequenced part of the CDR3 DNA is TGTGCCAGCAGCCAAGGAGAGGTTGGACTAACCTACGAG. It translates to CASSQGEVGLTYE. The entire CDR3 protein reads CASSQGEVGLTYEQYF. V usage is TRBV14 and J usage is TRBJ2-7; TRBD2 might be the D (6 bases). With the read ending 3 residues before the CDR3 end, the germline J gene is used to fill in that end. Germline CDR1 reads SGHDN; CDR2 reads FVKESK. Trimming removed 1 base at V and 2 bases at J, with 15 bases between. The CDR3 is 16 amino acids.

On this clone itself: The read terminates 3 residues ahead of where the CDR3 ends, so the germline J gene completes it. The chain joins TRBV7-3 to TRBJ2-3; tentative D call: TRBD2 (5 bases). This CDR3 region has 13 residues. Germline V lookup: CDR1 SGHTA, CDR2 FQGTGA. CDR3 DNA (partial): TGTGCCAGCAGCTTAGTCCGGGGTGAGACG. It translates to CASSLVRGET. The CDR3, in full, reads CASSLVRGETQYF.

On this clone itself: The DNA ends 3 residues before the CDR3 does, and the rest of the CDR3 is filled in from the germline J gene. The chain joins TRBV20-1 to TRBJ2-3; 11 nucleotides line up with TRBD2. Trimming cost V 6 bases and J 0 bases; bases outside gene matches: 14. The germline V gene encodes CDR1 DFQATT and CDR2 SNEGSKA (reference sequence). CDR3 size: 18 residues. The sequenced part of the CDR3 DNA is TGCAGTGCCAGGACCGGGACTAGCGGCCTGGTAAGCACAGATACG. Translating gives CSARTGTSGLVSTDT. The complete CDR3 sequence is CSARTGTSGLVSTDTQYF.

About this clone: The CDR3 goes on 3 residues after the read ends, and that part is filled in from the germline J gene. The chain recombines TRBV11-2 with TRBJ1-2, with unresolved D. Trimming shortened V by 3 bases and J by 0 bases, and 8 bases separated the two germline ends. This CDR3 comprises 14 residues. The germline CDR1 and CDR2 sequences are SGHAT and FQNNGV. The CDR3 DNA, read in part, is TGTGCCAGCAGCTTCCTTACTGCTAACTATGGC. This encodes CASSFLTANYG. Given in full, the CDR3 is CASSFLTANYGYTF.

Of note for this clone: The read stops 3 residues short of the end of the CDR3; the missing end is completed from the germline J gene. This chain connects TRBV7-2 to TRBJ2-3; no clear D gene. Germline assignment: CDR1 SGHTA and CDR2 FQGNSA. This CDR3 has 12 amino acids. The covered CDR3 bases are TGTGCCAGCAGCTTAGCTAACAGCCCG. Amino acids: CASSLANSP. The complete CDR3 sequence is CASSLANSPQYF.

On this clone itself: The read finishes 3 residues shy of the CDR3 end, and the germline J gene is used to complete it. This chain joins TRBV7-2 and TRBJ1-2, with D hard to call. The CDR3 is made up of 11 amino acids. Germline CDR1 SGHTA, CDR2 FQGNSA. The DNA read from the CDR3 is TGTGCCAGCAGCTCCGGACTGTCG. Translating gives CASSSGLS. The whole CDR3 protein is CASSSGLSYTF.

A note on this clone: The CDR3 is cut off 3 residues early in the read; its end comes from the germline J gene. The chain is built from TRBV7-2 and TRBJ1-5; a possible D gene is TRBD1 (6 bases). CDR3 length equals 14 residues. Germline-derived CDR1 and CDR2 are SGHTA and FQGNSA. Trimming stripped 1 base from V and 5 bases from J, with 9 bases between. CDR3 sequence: CASSLGTAYQPQHF. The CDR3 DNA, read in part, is TGTGCCAGCAGCTTAGGGACAGCCTATCAGCCC.

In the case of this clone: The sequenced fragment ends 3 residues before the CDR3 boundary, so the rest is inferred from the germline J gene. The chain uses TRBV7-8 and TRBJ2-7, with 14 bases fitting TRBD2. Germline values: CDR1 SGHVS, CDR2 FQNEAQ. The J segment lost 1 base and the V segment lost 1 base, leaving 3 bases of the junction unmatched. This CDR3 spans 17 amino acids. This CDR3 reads CASSLGGLAGESYEQYF. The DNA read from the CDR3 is TGTGCCAGCAGCTTAGGGGGACTAGCGGGGGAGTCCTACGAG.

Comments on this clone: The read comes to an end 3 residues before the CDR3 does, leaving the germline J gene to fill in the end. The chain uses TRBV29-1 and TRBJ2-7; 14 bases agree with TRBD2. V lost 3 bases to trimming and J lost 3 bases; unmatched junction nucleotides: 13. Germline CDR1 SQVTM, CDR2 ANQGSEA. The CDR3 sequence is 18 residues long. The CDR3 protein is CSVEAGTSGREGYYEQYF. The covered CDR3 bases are TGCAGCGTTGAGGCCGGGACTAGCGGGAGAGAAGGGTACTACGAG.

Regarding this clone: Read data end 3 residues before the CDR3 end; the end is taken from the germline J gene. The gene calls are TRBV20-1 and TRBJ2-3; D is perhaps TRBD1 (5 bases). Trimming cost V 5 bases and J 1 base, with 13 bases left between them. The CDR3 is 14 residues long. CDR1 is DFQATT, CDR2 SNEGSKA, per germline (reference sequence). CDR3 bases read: TGCAGTGCTGACAGCCGTTTACGCACAGATACG. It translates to CSADSRLRTDT. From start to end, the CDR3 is CSADSRLRTDTQYF.

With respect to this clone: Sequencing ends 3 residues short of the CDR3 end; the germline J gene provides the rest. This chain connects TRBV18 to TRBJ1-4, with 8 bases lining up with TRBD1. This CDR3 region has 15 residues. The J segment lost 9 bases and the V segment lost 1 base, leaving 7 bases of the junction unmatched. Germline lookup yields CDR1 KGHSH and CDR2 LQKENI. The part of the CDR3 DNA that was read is TGTGCCAGCTCACCACGACAGGGGCGAGACCAAAAA. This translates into CASSPRQGRDQK. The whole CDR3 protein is CASSPRQGRDQKLFF.

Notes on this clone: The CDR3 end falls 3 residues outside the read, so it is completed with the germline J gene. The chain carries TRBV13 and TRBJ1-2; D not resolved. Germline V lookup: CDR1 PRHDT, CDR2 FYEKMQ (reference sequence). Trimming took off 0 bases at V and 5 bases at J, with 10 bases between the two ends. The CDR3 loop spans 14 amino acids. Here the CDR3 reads CASSLGSGGYGYTF. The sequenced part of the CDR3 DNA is TGTGCCAGCAGCTTAGGGTCAGGAGGATATGGC.

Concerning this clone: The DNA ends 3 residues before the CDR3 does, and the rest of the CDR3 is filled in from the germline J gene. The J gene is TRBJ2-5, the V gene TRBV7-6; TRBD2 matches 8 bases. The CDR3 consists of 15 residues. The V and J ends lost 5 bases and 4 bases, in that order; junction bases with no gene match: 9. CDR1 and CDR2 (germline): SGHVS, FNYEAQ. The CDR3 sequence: CASSKNSGRGETQYF. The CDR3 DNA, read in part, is TGTGCCAGCAGCAAGAACTCCGGGAGGGGAGAGACC.

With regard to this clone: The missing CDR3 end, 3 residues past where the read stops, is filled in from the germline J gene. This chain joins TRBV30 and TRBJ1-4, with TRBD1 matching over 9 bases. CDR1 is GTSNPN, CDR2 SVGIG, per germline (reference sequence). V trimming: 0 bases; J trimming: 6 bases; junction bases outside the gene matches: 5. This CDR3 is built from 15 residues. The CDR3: CAWSVYRQGDEKLFF. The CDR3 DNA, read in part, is TGTGCCTGGAGTGTATACAGACAGGGGGATGAAAAA.

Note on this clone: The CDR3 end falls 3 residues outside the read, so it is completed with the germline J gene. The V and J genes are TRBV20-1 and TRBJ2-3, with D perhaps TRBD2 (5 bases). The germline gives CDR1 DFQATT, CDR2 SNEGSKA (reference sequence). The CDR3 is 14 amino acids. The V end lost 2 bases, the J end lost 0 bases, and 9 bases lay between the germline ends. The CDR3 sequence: CSARPERSTDTQYF. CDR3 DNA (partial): TGCAGTGCTAGACCAGAGCGGAGCACAGATACG.

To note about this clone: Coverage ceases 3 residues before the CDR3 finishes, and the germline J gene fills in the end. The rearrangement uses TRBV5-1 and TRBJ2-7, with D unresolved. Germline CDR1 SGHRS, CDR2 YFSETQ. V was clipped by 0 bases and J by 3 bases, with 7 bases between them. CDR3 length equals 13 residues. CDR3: CASSLEPHYEQYF. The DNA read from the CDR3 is TGCGCCAGCAGCTTGGAGCCTCACTACGAG.

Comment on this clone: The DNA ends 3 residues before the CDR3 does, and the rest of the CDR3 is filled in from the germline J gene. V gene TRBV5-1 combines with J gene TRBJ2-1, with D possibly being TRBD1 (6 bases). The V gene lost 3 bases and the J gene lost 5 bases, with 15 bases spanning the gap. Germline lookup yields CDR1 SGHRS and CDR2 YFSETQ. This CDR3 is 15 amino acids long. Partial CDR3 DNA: TGCGCCAGCAGCTCGGGGCAGGGGAATAACAATGAG. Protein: CASSSGQGNNNE. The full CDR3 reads CASSSGQGNNNEQFF.

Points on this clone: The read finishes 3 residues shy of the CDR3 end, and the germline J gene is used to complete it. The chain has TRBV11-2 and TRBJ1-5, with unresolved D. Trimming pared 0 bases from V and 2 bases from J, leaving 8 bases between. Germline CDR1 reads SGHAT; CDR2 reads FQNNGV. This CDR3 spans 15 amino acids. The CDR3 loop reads CASSLDRIGNQPQHF. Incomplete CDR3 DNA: TGTGCCAGCAGCTTAGACAGGATCGGCAATCAGCCC.

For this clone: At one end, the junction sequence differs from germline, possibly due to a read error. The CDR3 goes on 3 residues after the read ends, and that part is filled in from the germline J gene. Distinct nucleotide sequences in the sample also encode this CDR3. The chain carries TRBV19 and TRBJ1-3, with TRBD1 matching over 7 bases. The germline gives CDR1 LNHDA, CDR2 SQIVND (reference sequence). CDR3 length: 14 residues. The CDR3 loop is CASSQRQGGNTIYF. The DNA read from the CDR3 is TGTGCCAGTAGTCAACGACAGGGTGGAAACACA.

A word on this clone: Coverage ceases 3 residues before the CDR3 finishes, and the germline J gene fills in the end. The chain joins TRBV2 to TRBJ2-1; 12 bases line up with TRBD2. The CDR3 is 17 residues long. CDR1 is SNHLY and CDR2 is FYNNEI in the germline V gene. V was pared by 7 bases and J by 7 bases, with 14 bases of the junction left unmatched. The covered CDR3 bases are TGTGCCAGCAATAGACTAGCGGGAGTTAAGGGTGGGAATGAG. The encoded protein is CASNRLAGVKGGNE. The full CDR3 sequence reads CASNRLAGVKGGNEQFF.

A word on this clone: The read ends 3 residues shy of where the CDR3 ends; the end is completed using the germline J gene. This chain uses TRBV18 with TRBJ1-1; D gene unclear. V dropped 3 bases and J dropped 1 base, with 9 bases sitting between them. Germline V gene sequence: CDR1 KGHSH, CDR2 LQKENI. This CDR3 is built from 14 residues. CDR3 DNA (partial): TGTGCCAGCTCACCCGGATCGGGGAACACTGAA. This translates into CASSPGSGNTE. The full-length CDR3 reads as CASSPGSGNTEAFF. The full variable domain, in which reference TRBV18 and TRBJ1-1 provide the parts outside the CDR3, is NAGVMQNPRHLVRRRGQEARLRCSPMKGHSHVYWYRQLPEEGLKFMVYLQKENIIDESGMPKERFSAEFPKEGPSILRIQQVVRGDSAAYFCASSPGSGNTEAFFGQGTRLTVV.

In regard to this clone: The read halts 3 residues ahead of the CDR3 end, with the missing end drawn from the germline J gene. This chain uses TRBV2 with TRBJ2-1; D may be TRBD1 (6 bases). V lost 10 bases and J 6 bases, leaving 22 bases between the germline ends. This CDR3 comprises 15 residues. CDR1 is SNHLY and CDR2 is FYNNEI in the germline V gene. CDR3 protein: CATGTEGQPFNEQFF. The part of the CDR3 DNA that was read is TGTGCCACCGGAACAGAAGGACAGCCCTTCAATGAG.

CDR3 sequence reads: CASSPGGVTGELFF. The DNA read from the CDR3 is TGCGCCAGCAGCCCAGGCGGGGTAACCGGGGAG. V and J are TRBV5-1 and TRBJ2-2; D is possibly TRBD2 (6 bases). The read terminates 3 residues before the CDR3 end, so the remaining end is supplied by the germline J gene. CDR1 and CDR2 from the germline V gene are SGHRS and YFSETQ. V was pared by 4 bases and J by 5 bases, with 12 bases between. This CDR3 spans 14 amino acids.

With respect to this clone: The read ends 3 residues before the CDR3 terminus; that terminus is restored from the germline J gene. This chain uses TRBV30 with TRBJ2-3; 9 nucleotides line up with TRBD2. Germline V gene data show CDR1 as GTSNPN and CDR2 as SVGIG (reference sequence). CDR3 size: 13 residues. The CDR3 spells CALGGTSNQPQYF. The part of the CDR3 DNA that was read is TGTGCCCTTGGGGGGACTAGCAATCAGCCG.

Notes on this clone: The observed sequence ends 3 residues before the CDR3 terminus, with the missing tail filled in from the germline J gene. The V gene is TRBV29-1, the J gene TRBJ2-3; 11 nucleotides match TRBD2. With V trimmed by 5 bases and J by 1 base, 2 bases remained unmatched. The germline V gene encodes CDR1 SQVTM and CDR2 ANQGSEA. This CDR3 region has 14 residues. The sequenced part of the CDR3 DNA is TGCAGCGTTAGTAGCGGGAGGGGCACAGATACG. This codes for CSVSSGRGTDT. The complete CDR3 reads CSVSSGRGTDTQYF.

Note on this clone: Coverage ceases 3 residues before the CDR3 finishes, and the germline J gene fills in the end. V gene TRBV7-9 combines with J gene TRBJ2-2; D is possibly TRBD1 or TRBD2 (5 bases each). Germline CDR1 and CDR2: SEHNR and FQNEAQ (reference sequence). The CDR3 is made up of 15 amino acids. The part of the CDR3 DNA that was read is TGTGCCAGCAGCTTAGCTGAGGGGTATAATTCACCG. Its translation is CASSLAEGYNSP. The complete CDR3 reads CASSLAEGYNSPLFF.

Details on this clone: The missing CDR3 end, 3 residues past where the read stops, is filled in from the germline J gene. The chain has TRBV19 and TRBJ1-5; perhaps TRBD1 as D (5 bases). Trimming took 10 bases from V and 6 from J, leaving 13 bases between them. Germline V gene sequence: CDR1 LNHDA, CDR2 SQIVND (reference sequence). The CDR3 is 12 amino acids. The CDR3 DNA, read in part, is TGTGCCACGTCCCCAGGGTTTCAGCCC. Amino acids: CATSPGFQP. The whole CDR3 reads CATSPGFQPQHF.

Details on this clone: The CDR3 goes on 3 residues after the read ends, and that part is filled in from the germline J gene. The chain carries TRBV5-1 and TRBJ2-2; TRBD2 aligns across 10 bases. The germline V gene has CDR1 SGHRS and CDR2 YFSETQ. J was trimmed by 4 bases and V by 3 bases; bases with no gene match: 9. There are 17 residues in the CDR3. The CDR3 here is CASSSLGSGGFTGELFF. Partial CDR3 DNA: TGCGCCAGCAGCTCCCTAGGTAGCGGGGGGTTCACCGGGGAG.